The sequence of this TCR beta chain was determined in a study of blood T cell repertoires in COVID-19. Across the study: Some COVID-19 samples were acute and others convalescent; all came from the United States, Italy and Spain. The analysed material was cDNA or gDNA that came from T cells, B-cell-depleted T cells, or PBMCs.

The count of this clone is one. This CDR3 has 19 residues. Germline V gene data show CDR1 as MDHEN and CDR2 as SYDVKM. Trimming left V 4 bases short and J 0 bases short, with 19 bases between. How the authors handled the data: Reference gene primer amplification gave estimated nucleated cell counts. Clones were sequenced by immunoSEQ multiplex PCR, and TCRdb holds only the in-frame ones, with some missing. The D gene and trimming were derived from the DNA, and the V and J assignments and clone size from that table. This sample has approximately 190,000 clones, with under 85% found just once. V usage is TRBV28 and J usage is TRBJ2-6; perhaps TRBD1 as D (5 bases). The clonotype originates from a woman aged 40 to 50 with acute or convalescent COVID-19. Source material: peripheral blood. CDR3 protein: CASSSYTGHTSSGANVLTF. CDR3 bases: TGTGCCAGCAGTTCGTATACTGGACACACCAGCTCTGGGGCCAACGTCCTGACTTTC.